The 19 T cell receptor beta chains reported below all come from one sample, sequenced in a study of shared clonotypes between healthy human individuals (dated by TCRdb to the early 2020s). Receptors were amplified or captured by the immunoSEQ multiplex PCR assay. The table was pulled from immuneACCESS by TCRdb, which kept in-frame rearrangements only. Such tables lose some clones; where checked, under half of the loss comes from unresolved V genes, and the rest has no known cause. The sample yields fewer than 850,000 clones; 90% were counted once. Together, the top ten hold approximately 35% of the sample. The material sequenced was memory CD8+ T cells from PBMCs. Reading the label with the study, this specimen's cell subset or site is: CD45RO+ cells pooled with CCR7-negative TemRA cells. Receptors originate from a man aged 18 to 30 in good health. Some clones in this sample may be carry-over from other donors' samples.

For the CDR3, the DNA is TGTGCCAGCAGCCCAGGGACAGCCAACACTGAAGCTTTCTTT. It codes for CASSPGTANTEAFF. The chain is built from TRBV7-6 and TRBJ1-1, with 7 positions matching TRBD1. Trimming cost V 5 bases and J 2 bases; bases outside gene matches: 5. This CDR3 region has 14 residues. Per germline, CDR1 SGHVS and CDR2 FNYEAQ. Looking up the rest from reference TRBV7-6 and TRBJ1-1 gives the full variable domain: GAGVSQSPRYKVTKRGQDVALRCDPISGHVSLYWYRQALGQGPEFLTYFNYEAQQDKSGLPNDRFSAERPEGSISTLTIQRTEQRDSAMYRCASSPGTANTEAFFGQGTRLTVV.

V usage is TRBV2 and J usage is TRBJ2-1; D perhaps matches TRBD2 (5 bases). In germline, CDR1 is SNHLY, CDR2 FYNNEI. The CDR3 runs to 14 residues. With 6 bases removed from V and 6 bases from J, the gap between germline ends came to 15 bases. CDR3 nucleotide sequence: TGTGCCAGCAGGGAGGATAGGCTCCCCAATGAGCAGTTCTTC. Protein: CASREDRLPNEQFF. The complete variable domain, with remaining parts taken from reference TRBV2 and TRBJ2-1, reads EPEVTQTPSHQVTQMGQEVILRCVPISNHLYFYWYRQILGQKVEFLVSFYNNEISEKSEIFDDQFSVERPDGSNFTLKIRSTKLEDSAMYFCASREDRLPNEQFFGPGTRLTVL.

This chain uses TRBV5-6 with TRBJ2-2; D is uncertain. This CDR3 comprises 15 residues. V lost 2 bases, J lost 1 base, and 9 bases lay in between. CDR1 SGHDT and CDR2 YYEEEE come from the germline V gene. CDR3 DNA sequence: TGTGCCAGCAGCTTTGGCGAGCTGAACACCGGGGAGCTGTTTTTT. Encoded protein: CASSFGELNTGELFF.

The rearrangement links TRBV19 to TRBJ1-5; no firm D call. V was clipped by 4 bases and J by 3 bases, with 7 bases between them. The CDR3 length is 13 residues. CDR1 LNHDA and CDR2 SQIVND come from the germline V gene (reference sequence). CDR3 sequence reads: CASSRSVNQPQHF. CDR3 coding DNA: TGTGCCAGTAGTAGGAGTGTCAATCAGCCCCAGCATTTT.

This clone was observed many times. The chain has TRBV7-2 and TRBJ2-1; 9 nucleotides match TRBD2. CDR3 length equals 16 residues. V was clipped by 5 bases and J by 7 bases; unmatched bases: 12. Germline V gives CDR1 SGHTA, CDR2 FQGNSA. The CDR3 here is CASSERVAGVENEQFF. The DNA for the CDR3 is TGTGCCAGCAGCGAGAGGGTAGCGGGAGTGGAGAATGAGCAGTTCTTC.

A note on this clone: The identical CDR3 is also encoded by other nucleotide sequences in the sample. The chain recombines TRBV5-6 with TRBJ1-4; no definite D call. CDR3 size: 13 residues. V dropped 2 bases and J dropped 4 bases, with 6 bases sitting between them. Per germline, CDR1 SGHDT and CDR2 YYEEEE. The CDR3, as DNA: TGTGCCAGCAGCTTAGGAAGTAATGAAAAACTGTTTTTT. Its translation is CASSLGSNEKLFF.

The chain links TRBV28 to TRBJ2-7, with 14 bases aligning to TRBD2. V dropped 6 bases and J dropped 12; count of bases not matched to a gene: 10. This CDR3 has 14 amino acids. Germline CDR1 MDHEN, CDR2 SYDVKM. The CDR3 nucleotides read TGTGCCAGCAGCGAGACTAGCGGGAGGGCCAGTGCGTACTTC. Residues: CASSETSGRASAYF.

The rearrangement joins TRBV5-6 to TRBJ1-4, with D possibly matching TRBD1 (6 bases). CDR3 length: 15 residues. Trimming stripped 4 bases from V and 10 bases from J, with 20 bases between. CDR1 is SGHDT and CDR2 is YYEEEE in the germline V gene. The CDR3 nucleotides read TGTGCCAGCAGCAGCCGGGACACCCGATATGGAAAACTGTTTTTT. Translated, it gives CASSSRDTRYGKLFF.

The V call is TRBV6-1, the J call TRBJ1-5; D gene ambiguous. V dropped 6 bases and J dropped 10 bases, with 16 bases sitting between them. Germline V CDR1 and CDR2: MNHNS, SASEGT. The CDR3 runs 13 residues. The CDR3, as DNA: TGTGCCAGCAGGCCATCTGGGGTTCACCCCCAGCATTTT. The encoded protein is CASRPSGVHPQHF.

Turning to this clone: The same CDR3 also results from other DNA sequences found in this sample. The gene calls are TRBV5-1 and TRBJ2-7; D is perhaps TRBD2 (5 bases). Germline V gene data show CDR1 as SGHRS and CDR2 as YFSETQ. Trimming took 4 bases from V and 4 from J, leaving 12 bases between them. The CDR3 extends over 13 amino acids. Here the CDR3 reads CASSLRPGYEQYF. In DNA, the CDR3 is TGCGCCAGCAGCCTGAGACCGGGATACGAGCAGTACTTC.

This sequence joins TRBV2 and TRBJ2-1, with 11 positions matching TRBD1. The CDR3 runs to 18 residues. V lost 5 bases, J lost 7 bases, and 16 bases stayed unmatched. Germline CDR1 is SNHLY and CDR2 is FYNNEI. CDR3 sequence (DNA): TGTGCCAGCAGTACATCACTACTGGGACAGGGGGTTAGGAATGAGCAGTTCTTC. Its protein product is CASSTSLLGQGVRNEQFF.

The chain is built from TRBV28 and TRBJ2-2; 12 nucleotides agree with TRBD2. CDR1 and CDR2 from the germline V gene are MDHEN and SYDVKM. Germline trimming cut 8 bases from V and 1 base from J; bases unmatched to any gene: 11. The CDR3 runs to 18 residues. The CDR3 DNA is TGTGCCAGCTGGACTAGCGGGGTCGATCTGCGGAACACCGGGGAGCTGTTTTTT. Amino acid sequence: CASWTSGVDLRNTGELFF.

V and J are TRBV5-6 and TRBJ2-7; TRBD1 agrees at 7 bases. Germline lookup yields CDR1 SGHDT and CDR2 YYEEEE. This CDR3 has 14 amino acids. The V and J ends lost 2 bases and 4 bases, in that order; junction bases with no gene match: 6. This CDR3 reads CASSFLTGKYEQYF. DNA of the CDR3: TGTGCCAGCAGCTTCTTGACAGGGAAATACGAGCAGTACTTC.

The chain links TRBV5-6 to TRBJ2-1; possibly TRBD1 or TRBD2 for D (5 bases each). Looked up from germline, CDR1 is SGHDT and CDR2 is YYEEEE. The V gene lost 4 bases and the J gene lost 15 bases, with 17 bases spanning the gap. CDR3 length equals 12 residues. The CDR3: CASSPARGTAFF. The CDR3 nucleotides are TGTGCCAGCAGCCCTGCTCGGGGCACTGCGTTCTTC. Complete variable domain (other parts from reference TRBV5-6 and TRBJ2-1): DAGVTQSPTHLIKTRGQQVTLRCSPKSGHDTVSWYQQALGQGPQFIFQYYEEEERQRGNFPDRFSGHQFPNYSSELNVNALLLGDSALYLCASSPARGTAFFGPGTRLTVL.

The sample holds one count of this clone. In DNA, the CDR3 is TGTGCCAGCAGCTTACGGGGAGAATACGAGCAGTACTTC. Its translation is CASSLRGEYEQYF. The rearrangement joins TRBV7-9 to TRBJ2-7; D perhaps matches TRBD2 (5 bases). V lost 2 bases and J 4 bases, leaving 9 bases between the germline ends. The germline V gene encodes CDR1 SEHNR and CDR2 FQNEAQ (reference sequence). This CDR3 has 13 residues.

CDR3 nucleotide sequence: TGTGCCAGCAGTCCTCCGGACAGCGGCGACCTCGTAACGCAGTATTTT. Translation gives CASSPPDSGDLVTQYF. The chain uses TRBV28 and TRBJ2-3; a possible D gene is TRBD1 (6 bases). Trimming removed 5 bases at V and 9 bases at J, with 24 bases between. The CDR3 covers 16 residues. Germline lookup yields CDR1 MDHEN and CDR2 SYDVKM.

This sequence joins TRBV5-1 and TRBJ2-1, with 8 bases matching TRBD2. V lost 4 bases to trimming and J lost 7 bases; unmatched junction nucleotides: 10. Germline assignment: CDR1 SGHRS and CDR2 YFSETQ. The CDR3 extends over 15 amino acids. This chain's CDR3 is CASSLSGGPGNEQFF. The CDR3 DNA reads as TGCGCCAGCAGCCTATCGGGAGGGCCCGGGAATGAGCAGTTCTTC. The variable domain in full, completed from reference TRBV5-1 and TRBJ2-1, reads KAGVTQTPRYLIKTRGQQVTLSCSPISGHRSVSWYQQTPGQGLQFLFEYFSETQRNKGNFPGRFSGRQFSNSRSEMNVSTLELGDSALYLCASSLSGGPGNEQFFGPGTRLTVL.

V and J are TRBV9 and TRBJ2-1; 8 nucleotides match TRBD1. CDR1 SGDLS and CDR2 YYNGEE come from the germline V gene. V gave up 2 bases and J gave up 3 bases; unmatched junction bases: 7. This CDR3 has 16 amino acids. In DNA form, the CDR3 reads TGTGCCAGCAGCGTCCCAGGGGGCGGGAACTACAATGAGCAGTTCTTC. Residues: CASSVPGGGNYNEQFF.

The chain uses TRBV7-2 and TRBJ1-3; D is uncertain. CDR3 length: 16 amino acids. Between the trimmed V and J ends, which lost 3 bases and 0 bases, there was a span of 12 bases. The germline gives CDR1 SGHTA, CDR2 FQGNSA. CDR3 coding DNA: TGTGCCAGCAGCTTCCAACCTACTCACTCTGGAAACACCATATATTTT. It yields the protein CASSFQPTHSGNTIYF.